A selection of T cell receptor beta chains follows, all from one sample in a study of response to subunit inactivated influenza vaccine. A single record per CDR3 protein comes from TCRdb applying MiXCR to the RT-PCR reads. The table lists roughly 460,000 distinct CDR3 sequences, approximately 10% of them singletons. The sequencing here drew on PBMCs from blood, taken 40 to 50 days after vaccination. The receptor set was obtained from a man aged 45 to 65 who received an inactivated influenza vaccine. CDR3s include the opening cysteine and the closing phenylalanine or tryptophan. Each record gives: D gene, clone size, V gene, J gene, CDR3 DNA, CDR3 protein. The D gene is left open where the match is weak. A clone size is listed for some rows: how often the clone was seen (once, few, many), or a class if it is expanded.

>TRBD2|few|TRBV5-1|TRBJ2-3
TGCGCCAGCAGCTTGGTACCGGGAGGTGGTCACAGTGCCACAGATACGCAGTATTTT
CASSLVPGGGHSATDTQYF
>TRBD1|NA|TRBV29-1|TRBJ1-4
TGCAGCGCCCGCGACAGGGTTAATAATGAAAAACTGTTTTTT
CSARDRVNNEKLFF
>TRBD1|few|TRBV6-2/TRBV6-3|TRBJ2-2
TGTGCCAGCAGTTACTCCCTTGAGACAGGGAGAGCCGGGGAGCTGTTTTTT
CASSYSLETGRAGELFF
>NA|many|TRBV29-1|TRBJ2-1
TGCAGCGTTGTAGGGGTAGGGAACAATGAGCAGTTCTTC
CSVVGVGNNEQFF
>NA|many|TRBV20-1|TRBJ2-4
TGCAGTGCCCGGGATGGTTCAGGCAAAAACATTCAGTACTTC
CSARDGSGKNIQYF
>NA|NA|TRBV28|TRBJ2-1
TGTGCCAGCAGTTTTGGGTTGGCGGAATTCTACAATGAGCAGTTCTTC
CASSFGLAEFYNEQFF
>NA|few|TRBV7-2|TRBJ2-5
TGTGCCAGCAGCCCCCTTGGACAGCCGTTGGAGACCCAGTACTTC
CASSPLGQPLETQYF
>TRBD2|few|TRBV6-2/TRBV6-3|TRBJ2-7
TGTGCCAGCAGGGAATCGACTAGCGGAAGGACCTACGAGCAGTACTTC
CASRESTSGRTYEQYF
>NA|few|TRBV29-1|TRBJ1-1
TGCAGCGTCCAGGGGAGGTACACTGAAGCTTTCTTT
CSVQGRYTEAFF
>NA|few|TRBV6-2/TRBV6-3|TRBJ2-1
TGTGCCAGCAGCCAAGGGGGGACCTCCGCGTTCTTC
CASSQGGTSAFF
>NA|many|TRBV6-1|TRBJ1-1
TGTGCCAGCAGTGTGCGGGGGAAGAACACTGAAGCTTTCTTT
CASSVRGKNTEAFF
>TRBD2|few|TRBV12-3/TRBV12-4|TRBJ2-1
TGTGCCAGCAGTTTAGGGCCAGCGGGGGGGCCCTATGAGCAGTTCTTC
CASSLGPAGGPYEQFF
>NA|few|TRBV7-2|TRBJ1-3
TGTGCCAGCAGCTTAGCGATAGGACCTGGAAACACCATATATTTT
CASSLAIGPGNTIYF
>NA|NA|TRBV10-3|TRBJ1-3
TGTGCCATCAGTGAGTCTCCCCCCGACAGAGGAAACACCATATATTTT
CAISESPPDRGNTIYF
>TRBD2|NA|TRBV20-1|TRBJ2-2
TGCAGTGCTAGTTCGATTCTAGCGGGGAACACCGGGGAGCTGTTTTTT
CSASSILAGNTGELFF
>TRBD2|NA|TRBV28|TRBJ2-1
TGTGCCAGCACCGGGACTAGCGGGAAGAGCTCCTACAATGAGCAGTTCTTC
CASTGTSGKSSYNEQFF
>NA|NA|TRBV20-1|TRBJ2-2
TGCAGTGCTAGACCCAGGGTGTTCCCCGGGGAGCTGTTTTTT
CSARPRVFPGELFF
>NA|many|TRBV11-2|TRBJ2-3
TGTGCCAGCACCCAGGGGTACACAGATACGCAGTATTTT
CASTQGYTDTQYF
>NA|NA|TRBV24-1|TRBJ2-3
TGTGCCACCAGTGGCCGCCGGGGTGGGAGCGGCACTGATACGCAGTATTTT
CATSGRRGGSGTDTQYF
>NA|NA|TRBV4-1|TRBJ2-5
TGCGCCAGCAGCCGAGTACGGGGGGCAGAGACCCAGTACTTC
CASSRVRGAETQYF
>NA|NA|TRBV24-1|TRBJ2-2
TGTGCCACCAAAGCTACAGGGAACACCGGGGAGCTGTTTTTT
CATKATGNTGELFF
>TRBD2|many|TRBV5-1|TRBJ2-3
TGCGCCAGCAGCTTGGGACTAGCGATGAGACCGCTACACACAGATACGCAGTATTTT
CASSLGLAMRPLHTDTQYF
>NA|many|TRBV12-3/TRBV12-4|TRBJ1-4
TGTGCCAGCAGGTACAATAGCGAAAAACTGTTTTTT
CASRYNSEKLFF
>NA|many|TRBV4-2|TRBJ2-1
TGTGCCAGCAGCCAAGATCTACAGGCCAACTGGGAGCAGTTCTTC
CASSQDLQANWEQFF